These 23 T cell receptor beta chains were sequenced from one sample in a study of blood T cell repertoires in COVID-19. TCRdb's copy holds only in-frame clones and misses some; the assay was immunoSEQ multiplex PCR. Of around 360,000 clones in the sample, approximately 89% were seen once. The sequencing sample was made of peripheral blood. These receptors were obtained from a young woman with COVID-19, enrolled during active disease.

The rearrangement uses TRBV19 and TRBJ1-4; 9 positions match TRBD1. This CDR3 contains 15 residues. V lost 5 bases to trimming and J lost 8 bases; unmatched junction nucleotides: 9. Germline-derived CDR1 and CDR2 are LNHDA and SQIVND (reference sequence). CDR3 DNA: TGTGCCAGTAGTGCCAACCGGGACAGGGCCGAAAAACTGTTTTTT. Translated, it gives CASSANRDRAEKLFF.

The genes are TRBV28 and TRBJ2-7; 7 nucleotides line up with TRBD1. The germline V gene encodes CDR1 MDHEN and CDR2 SYDVKM. The CDR3 length is 20 residues. V dropped 1 base and J dropped 1; count of bases not matched to a gene: 19. The CDR3 bases are TGTGCCAGCAGTTTATTTAGAGGCGGAACAGGGGTCCTCTTTTCCTACGAGCAGTACTTC. It specifies CASSLFRGGTGVLFSYEQYF.

CDR3 DNA sequence: TGTGCCAGCAGTCCGCAGGACAGGGGGATTGACATTCAGTACTTC. Protein sequence: CASSPQDRGIDIQYF. This chain links TRBV6-5 with TRBJ2-4; 10 bases are a match to TRBD1. From germline, CDR1 is MNHEY and CDR2 SVGAGI. The CDR3 spans 15 residues. V gave up 5 bases and J gave up 8 bases; unmatched junction bases: 9.

J is TRBJ2-5 and V is TRBV5-1; D is perhaps TRBD2 (5 bases). The V end was cut by 4 bases, the J end by 5 bases, with 18 bases between. The CDR3 covers 15 residues. Looked up from germline, CDR1 is SGHRS and CDR2 is YFSETQ. DNA of the CDR3: TGCGCCAGCAGCCTGGACCTAGCAAGAGCGGAGACCCAGTACTTC. Translating it yields CASSLDLARAETQYF.

The CDR3 DNA reads TGTGCCAGCAGCCAAGGTTGGGGCACCTCTGGGGCCAACGTCCTGACTTTC. Protein sequence: CASSQGWGTSGANVLTF. V gene TRBV14 combines with J gene TRBJ2-6; tentatively, D is TRBD1 (5 bases). The germline V and J ends were trimmed by 1 base and 0 bases, with 10 bases remaining between them. The CDR3 is 17 amino acids. Germline V gene data show CDR1 as SGHDN and CDR2 as FVKESK.

The CDR3 is CASSSEGAKTQYF. CDR3 DNA: TGTGCCAGCAGCTCTGAGGGGGCCAAGACCCAGTACTTC. The J gene is TRBJ2-5, the V gene TRBV11-2; 7 bases align to TRBD1. The germline V gene has CDR1 SGHAT and CDR2 FQNNGV. This CDR3 spans 13 amino acids. V shed 4 bases, J shed 6 bases, and the junction held 5 bases outside the gene matches. The full variable domain, its missing parts supplied by reference TRBV11-2 and TRBJ2-5, is EAGVAQSPRYKIIEKRQSVAFWCNPISGHATLYWYQQILGQGPKLLIQFQNNGVVDDSQLPKDRFSAERLKGVDSTLKIQPAKLEDSAVYLCASSSEGAKTQYFGPGTRLLVL.

The table lists this clone with a few counts. Here the CDR3 reads CASSLGYGSGNTIYF. The CDR3 DNA reads TGTGCCAGCAGCTTGGGGTACGGCTCTGGAAACACCATATATTTT. The V call is TRBV5-5, the J call TRBJ1-3; D is ambiguous. CDR1 and CDR2 (germline): SGHKS, YYEKEE (reference sequence). The CDR3 runs 15 residues. V shed 0 bases and J shed 0 bases, with 7 bases lying between them.

The CDR3 coding sequence is TGTGCCAGCAGAATGGCCCCCTATAATTCACCCCTCCACTTT. Translating gives CASRMAPYNSPLHF. The chain links TRBV2 to TRBJ1-6; D is undetermined. CDR3 length: 14 residues. Germline V gene data show CDR1 as SNHLY and CDR2 as FYNNEI. V was pared by 6 bases and J by 2 bases, with 8 bases between.

The rearrangement links TRBV30 to TRBJ2-3, with D possibly being TRBD1 (7 bases). CDR3 length: 15 amino acids. In germline, CDR1 is GTSNPN, CDR2 SVGIG (reference sequence). The ends were cut back, 1 base at V and 4 bases at J, with 15 bases in the middle. CDR3 bases: TGTGCCTGGAGTGCCGCCAGGGGGGTATCAGATACGCAGTATTTT. Its translation is CAWSAARGVSDTQYF.

This clone was counted once. The chain combines TRBV9 with TRBJ1-6; possibly TRBD1 for D (6 bases). This CDR3 has 17 residues. V was pared by 0 bases and J by 1 base, with 11 bases between. Germline V gene data show CDR1 as SGDLS and CDR2 as YYNGEE. The CDR3 coding sequence is TGTGCCAGCAGCGTAGCGGGGGGCGCTTCCTATAATTCACCCCTCCACTTT. As protein: CASSVAGGASYNSPLHF.

V is TRBV3-1 (or the pseudogene TRBV3-2) and J is TRBJ2-5, with unresolved D. The CDR3 loop spans 15 amino acids. V was cut by 0 bases and J by 5 bases, with 13 bases left in between. CDR1 is LGHDT and CDR2 is YNNKEL in the germline V gene (reference sequence). Here the CDR3 DNA reads TGTGCCAGCAGCCAAGATAGTTTCAGGTCGGAGACCCAGTACTTC. Protein: CASSQDSFRSETQYF.

The chain has TRBV28 and TRBJ2-1; D perhaps matches TRBD1 (6 bases). V lost 5 bases and J 6 bases, leaving 14 bases between the germline ends. CDR1 and CDR2 from the germline V gene are MDHEN and SYDVKM. The CDR3 sequence is 14 residues long. CDR3 protein: CASSQPRRGNEQFF. As DNA, the CDR3 is TGTGCCAGCAGTCAACCACGCAGGGGCAATGAGCAGTTCTTC.

This clone was found once. This sequence joins TRBV15 and TRBJ1-2; D call uncertain. Trimming removed 6 bases from V and 0 bases from J, with 8 bases in between. Germline loops: CDR1 LNHNV, CDR2 YYDKDF (reference sequence). This CDR3 contains 13 residues. DNA of the CDR3: TGTGCCACCAGTTTGAGGACTAACTATGGCTACACCTTC. This translates into CATSLRTNYGYTF.

The chain uses TRBV7-6 and TRBJ2-2; TRBD1 aligns across 7 bases. V lost 5 bases to trimming and J lost 3 bases; unmatched junction nucleotides: 6. Germline V gene lookup returns CDR1 SGHVS and CDR2 FNYEAQ. This CDR3 comprises 15 residues. CDR3 protein: CASSRRQGDTGELFF. As DNA, the CDR3 is TGTGCCAGCAGCCGCAGACAGGGCGACACCGGGGAGCTGTTTTTT. The complete variable domain, with remaining parts taken from reference TRBV7-6 and TRBJ2-2, reads GAGVSQSPRYKVTKRGQDVALRCDPISGHVSLYWYRQALGQGPEFLTYFNYEAQQDKSGLPNDRFSAERPEGSISTLTIQRTEQRDSAMYRCASSRRQGDTGELFFGEGSRLTVL.

The chain joins TRBV7-2 to TRBJ2-7, with 7 bases fitting TRBD2. The J segment lost 4 bases and the V segment lost 5 bases, leaving 14 bases of the junction unmatched. This CDR3 is 16 amino acids long. Germline CDR1 is SGHTA and CDR2 is FQGNSA. CDR3 sequence (DNA): TGTGCCAGCAGCATTAGCGCGACTAGCAGAGGTTACGAGCAGTACTTC. Encoded protein: CASSISATSRGYEQYF.

V usage is TRBV30 and J usage is TRBJ2-7; 8 bases fit TRBD1. After removal of 0 bases from V and 2 bases from J, the junction contained 9 bases not matched to a gene. This CDR3 comprises 16 residues. The V gene's germline CDR1 is GTSNPN and CDR2 SVGIG (reference sequence). CDR3 sequence reads: CAWSVLVTGGAYEQYF. The CDR3 bases are TGTGCCTGGAGTGTACTAGTCACAGGGGGTGCCTACGAGCAGTACTTC.

The J gene is TRBJ2-3, the V gene TRBV10-3; TRBD1 might be the D (5 bases). Germline V gene sequence: CDR1 ENHRY, CDR2 SYGVKD. The CDR3 runs to 13 residues. The V gene lost 1 base and the J gene lost 5 bases, with 7 bases spanning the gap. CDR3 sequence (DNA): TGTGCCATCAGTGAGTTCAGGGAAGATACGCAGTATTTT. Translated: CAISEFREDTQYF.

The chain couples TRBV28 to TRBJ2-1, with 10 bases lining up with TRBD2. The CDR3 consists of 13 residues. V was pared by 4 bases and J by 7 bases, with 1 base of the junction left unmatched. The germline CDR1 and CDR2 sequences are MDHEN and SYDVKM. The CDR3 sequence: CASSYSGRNEQFF. The CDR3 region has the DNA TGTGCCAGCAGTTATAGCGGGAGGAATGAGCAGTTCTTC.

The CDR3 region has the DNA TGCGCCAGCAGCCCCTTAGCGGGAGCGCGGTACGAGCAGTACTTC. Amino acid sequence: CASSPLAGARYEQYF. The chain combines TRBV4-1 with TRBJ2-7; 9 bases match TRBD2. CDR1 and CDR2 from the germline V gene are MGHRA and YSYEKL. With 4 bases clipped from V and 4 bases from J, the junction kept 8 bases outside the gene matches. CDR3 length: 15 amino acids.

This chain links TRBV18 with TRBJ2-4; D might be TRBD2 (6 bases). Germline CDR1 KGHSH, CDR2 LQKENI. The CDR3 is 15 residues long. V was cut by 0 bases and J by 6 bases, with 12 bases left in between. The CDR3 spells CASSPPWGVSNIQYF. The CDR3 nucleotides are TGTGCCAGCTCACCACCTTGGGGGGTGTCAAACATTCAGTACTTC.

This clone appeared once. The V and J genes are TRBV6-5 and TRBJ1-2; 7 nucleotides align to TRBD1. The CDR3 runs to 12 residues. Per the germline V gene, CDR1 is MNHEY and CDR2 is SVGAGI. V lost 10 bases, J lost 6 bases, and 8 bases stayed unmatched. The CDR3, as DNA: TGTGCCACCCAGGGGGGATCGGATGGCTACACCTTC. Translated: CATQGGSDGYTF.

The V call is TRBV7-6, the J call TRBJ2-3, with TRBD1 as a possible D gene (6 bases). The CDR3 is made up of 16 amino acids. The germline V gene has CDR1 SGHVS and CDR2 FNYEAQ. V was clipped by 1 base and J by 5 bases, with 16 bases between them. As DNA, the CDR3 is TGTGCCAGCAGCTTAGAGGCTAGCTTAGGGGGAGATACGCAGTATTTT. Translation gives CASSLEASLGGDTQYF.

This chain connects TRBV5-5 to TRBJ2-1, with 8 bases fitting TRBD2. The J segment lost 3 bases and the V segment lost 2 bases, leaving 4 bases of the junction unmatched. CDR3 length equals 15 residues. Germline loops: CDR1 SGHKS, CDR2 YYEKEE (reference sequence). The CDR3 nucleotides are TGTGCCAGCAGCTTTACGGGGGGGATCTACAATGAGCAGTTCTTC. It codes for CASSFTGGIYNEQFF.